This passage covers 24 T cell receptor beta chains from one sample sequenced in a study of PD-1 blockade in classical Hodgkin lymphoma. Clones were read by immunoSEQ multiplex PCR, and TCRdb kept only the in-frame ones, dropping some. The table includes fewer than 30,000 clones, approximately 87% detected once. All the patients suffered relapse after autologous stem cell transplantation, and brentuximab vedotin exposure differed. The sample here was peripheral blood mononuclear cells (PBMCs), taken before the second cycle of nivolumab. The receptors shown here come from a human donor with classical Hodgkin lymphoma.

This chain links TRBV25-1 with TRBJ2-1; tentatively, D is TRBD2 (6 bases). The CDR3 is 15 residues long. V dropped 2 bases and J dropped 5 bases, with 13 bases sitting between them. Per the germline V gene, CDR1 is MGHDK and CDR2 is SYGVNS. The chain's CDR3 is CASSEPLGGDNEQFF. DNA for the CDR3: TGTGCCAGCAGTGAACCGCTCGGCGGGGACAATGAGCAGTTCTTC.

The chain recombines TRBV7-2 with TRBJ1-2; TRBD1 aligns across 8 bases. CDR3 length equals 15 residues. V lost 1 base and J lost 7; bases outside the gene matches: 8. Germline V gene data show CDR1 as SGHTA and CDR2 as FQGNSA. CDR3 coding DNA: TGTGCCAGCAGCTTAGATTACGACAGGGGATTTGGCTACACCTTC. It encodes CASSLDYDRGFGYTF.

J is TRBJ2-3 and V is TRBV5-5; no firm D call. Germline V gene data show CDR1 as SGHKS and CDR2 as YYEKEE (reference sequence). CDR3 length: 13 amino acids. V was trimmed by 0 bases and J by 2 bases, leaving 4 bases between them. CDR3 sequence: CASSLVVTDTQYF. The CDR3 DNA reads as TGTGCCAGCAGCTTGGTTGTCACAGATACGCAGTATTTT. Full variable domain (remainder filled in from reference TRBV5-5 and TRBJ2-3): DAGVTQSPTHLIKTRGQQVTLRCSPISGHKSVSWYQQVLGQGPQFIFQYYEKEERGRGNFPDRFSARQFPNYSSELNVNALLLGDSALYLCASSLVVTDTQYFGPGTRLTVL.

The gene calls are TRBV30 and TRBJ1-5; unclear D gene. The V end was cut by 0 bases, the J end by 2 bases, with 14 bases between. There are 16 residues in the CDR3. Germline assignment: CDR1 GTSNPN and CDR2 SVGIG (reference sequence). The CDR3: CAWSVQWDVGNQPQHF. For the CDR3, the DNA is TGTGCCTGGAGTGTTCAATGGGATGTGGGCAATCAGCCCCAGCATTTT. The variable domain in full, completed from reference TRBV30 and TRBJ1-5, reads SQTIHQWPATLVQPVGSPLSLECTVEGTSNPNLYWYRQAAGRGLQLLFYSVGIGQISSEVPQNLSASRPQDRQFILSSKKLLLSDSGFYLCAWSVQWDVGNQPQHFGDGTRLSIL.

The CDR3 region is CASSLGPGSEAFF. The CDR3 DNA reads as TGCGCCAGCAGCTTGGGCCCTGGAAGTGAAGCTTTCTTT. The chain is built from TRBV5-1 and TRBJ1-1; unclear D gene. Germline CDR1 and CDR2: SGHRS and YFSETQ. The V end was cut by 0 bases, the J end by 7 bases, with 10 bases between. The CDR3 contains 13 residues.

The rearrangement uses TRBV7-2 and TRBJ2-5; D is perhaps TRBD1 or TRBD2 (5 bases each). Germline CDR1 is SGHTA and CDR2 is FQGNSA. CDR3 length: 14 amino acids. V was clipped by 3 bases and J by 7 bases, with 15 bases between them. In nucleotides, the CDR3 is TGTGCCAGCAGCTTCCGGGACGCCCGTGGGACCCAGTACTTC. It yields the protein CASSFRDARGTQYF.

CDR3 sequence reads: CASSITSGRAVYNEQFF. DNA of the CDR3: TGTGCCAGTAGTATTACGAGCGGGAGGGCCGTCTACAATGAGCAGTTCTTC. The chain is built from TRBV19 and TRBJ2-1, with 10 bases matching TRBD2. CDR1 and CDR2 (germline): LNHDA, SQIVND (reference sequence). This CDR3 comprises 17 residues. V was pared by 3 bases and J by 3 bases, with 8 bases of the junction left unmatched.

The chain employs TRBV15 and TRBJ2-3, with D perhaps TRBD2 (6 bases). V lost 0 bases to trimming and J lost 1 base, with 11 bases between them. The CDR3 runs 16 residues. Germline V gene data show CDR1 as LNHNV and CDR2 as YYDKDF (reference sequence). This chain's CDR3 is CATSREAGWGTDTQYF. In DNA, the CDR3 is TGTGCCACCAGCAGAGAGGCGGGGTGGGGCACAGATACGCAGTATTTT.

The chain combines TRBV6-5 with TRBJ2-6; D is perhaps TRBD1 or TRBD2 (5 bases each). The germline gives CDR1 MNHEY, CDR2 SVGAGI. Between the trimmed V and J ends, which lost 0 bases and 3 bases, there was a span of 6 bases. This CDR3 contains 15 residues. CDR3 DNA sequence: TGTGCCAGCAGTTACTCGGGGGATGGGGCCAACGTCCTGACTTTC. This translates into CASSYSGDGANVLTF.

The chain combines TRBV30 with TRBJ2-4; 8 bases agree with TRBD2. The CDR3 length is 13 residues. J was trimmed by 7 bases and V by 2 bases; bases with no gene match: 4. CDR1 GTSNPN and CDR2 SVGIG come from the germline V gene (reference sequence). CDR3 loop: CAWSREGGNIQYF. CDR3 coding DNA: TGTGCCTGGAGTCGGGAGGGAGGGAACATTCAGTACTTC.

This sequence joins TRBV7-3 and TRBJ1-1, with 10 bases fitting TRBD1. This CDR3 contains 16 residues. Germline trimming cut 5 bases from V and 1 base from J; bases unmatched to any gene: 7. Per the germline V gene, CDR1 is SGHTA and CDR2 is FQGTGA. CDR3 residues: CASSKRDRGWNTEAFF. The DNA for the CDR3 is TGTGCCAGCAGCAAGCGGGACAGGGGATGGAACACTGAAGCTTTCTTT.

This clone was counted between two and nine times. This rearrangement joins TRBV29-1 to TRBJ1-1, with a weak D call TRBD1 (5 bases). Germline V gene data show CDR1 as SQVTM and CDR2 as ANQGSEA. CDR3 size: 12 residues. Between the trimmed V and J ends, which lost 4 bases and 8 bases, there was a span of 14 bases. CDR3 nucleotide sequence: TGCAGCGTTGCCGAAGGGCAGGGAGAAGCTTTCTTT. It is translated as CSVAEGQGEAFF.

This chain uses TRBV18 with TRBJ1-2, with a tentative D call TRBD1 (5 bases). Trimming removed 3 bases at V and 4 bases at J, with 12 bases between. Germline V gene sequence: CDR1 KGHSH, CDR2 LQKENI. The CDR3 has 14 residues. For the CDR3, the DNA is TGTGCCAGCTCACCGCGGAGGGGTGCCTATGGCTACACCTTC. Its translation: CASSPRRGAYGYTF. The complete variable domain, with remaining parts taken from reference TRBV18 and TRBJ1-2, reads NAGVMQNPRHLVRRRGQEARLRCSPMKGHSHVYWYRQLPEEGLKFMVYLQKENIIDESGMPKERFSAEFPKEGPSILRIQQVVRGDSAAYFCASSPRRGAYGYTFGSGTRLTVV.

CDR3 region: CASNPGGTNEKLFF. DNA for the CDR3: TGTGCCAGCAACCCCGGGGGAACTAATGAAAAACTGTTTTTT. The chain carries TRBV28 and TRBJ1-4, with a possible D match to TRBD1 (5 bases). V was clipped by 7 bases and J by 1 base, with 10 bases between them. CDR3 length: 14 amino acids. CDR1 and CDR2 from the germline V gene are MDHEN and SYDVKM.

The DNA of the CDR3 is TGTGCTAGTGGTTCGGGACAGGTGAACACCGGGGAGCTGTTTTTT. Protein: CASGSGQVNTGELFF. This sequence joins TRBV12-5 and TRBJ2-2, with 8 nucleotides matching TRBD1. V lost 4 bases and J lost 1; bases outside the gene matches: 2. This CDR3 is 15 amino acids long. Germline V gene sequence: CDR1 LGHNT, CDR2 FRNRAP.

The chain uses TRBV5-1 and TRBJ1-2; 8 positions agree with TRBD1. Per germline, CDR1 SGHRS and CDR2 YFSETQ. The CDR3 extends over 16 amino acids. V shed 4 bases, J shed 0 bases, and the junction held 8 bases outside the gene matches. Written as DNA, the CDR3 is TGCGCCAGCAGCAAAGGACAGGGAATCGCTAACTATGGCTACACCTTC. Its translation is CASSKGQGIANYGYTF.

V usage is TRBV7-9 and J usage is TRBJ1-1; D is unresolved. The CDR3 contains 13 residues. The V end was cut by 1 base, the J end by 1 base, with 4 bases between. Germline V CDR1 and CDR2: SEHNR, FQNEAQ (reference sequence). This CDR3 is CASSLDRNTEAFF. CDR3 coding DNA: TGTGCCAGCAGCTTAGACAGGAACACTGAAGCTTTCTTT.

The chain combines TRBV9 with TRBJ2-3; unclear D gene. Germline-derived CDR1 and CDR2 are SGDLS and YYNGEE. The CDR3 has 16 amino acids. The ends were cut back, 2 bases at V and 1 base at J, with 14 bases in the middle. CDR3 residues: CASSVKARVGTDTQYF. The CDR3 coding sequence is TGTGCCAGCAGCGTCAAGGCAAGGGTGGGCACAGATACGCAGTATTTT.

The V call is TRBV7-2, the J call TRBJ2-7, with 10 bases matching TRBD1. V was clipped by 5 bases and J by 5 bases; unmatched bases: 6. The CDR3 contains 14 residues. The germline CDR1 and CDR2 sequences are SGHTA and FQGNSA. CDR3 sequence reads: CASSHVGQGNEQYF. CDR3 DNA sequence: TGTGCCAGCAGCCATGTGGGACAGGGGAACGAGCAGTACTTC.

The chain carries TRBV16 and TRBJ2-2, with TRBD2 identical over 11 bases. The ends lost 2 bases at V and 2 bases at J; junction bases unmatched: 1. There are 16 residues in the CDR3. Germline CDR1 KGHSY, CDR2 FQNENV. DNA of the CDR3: TGTGCCAGCAGCCAAGGGACTAGCGGAAACACCGGGGAGCTGTTTTTT. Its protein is CASSQGTSGNTGELFF.

The CDR3 is CASSSDYQNYNEQFF. CDR3 nucleotides: TGTGCCAGCAGCTCGGACTACCAAAACTACAATGAGCAGTTCTTC. V usage is TRBV7-2 and J usage is TRBJ2-1; D possibly corresponds to TRBD2 (6 bases). The V gene lost 4 bases and the J gene lost 3 bases, with 13 bases spanning the gap. This CDR3 comprises 15 residues. Per the germline V gene, CDR1 is SGHTA and CDR2 is FQGNSA.

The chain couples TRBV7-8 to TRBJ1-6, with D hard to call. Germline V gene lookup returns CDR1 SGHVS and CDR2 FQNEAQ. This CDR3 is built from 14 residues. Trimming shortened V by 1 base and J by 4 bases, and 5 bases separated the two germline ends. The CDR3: CASSLVEYNSPLHF. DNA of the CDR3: TGTGCCAGCAGCTTAGTCGAGTATAATTCACCCCTCCACTTT. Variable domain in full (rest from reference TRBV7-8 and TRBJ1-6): GAGVSQSPRYKVAKRGQDVALRCDPISGHVSLFWYQQALGQGPEFLTYFQNEAQLDKSGLPSDRFFAERPEGSVSTLKIQRTQQEDSAVYLCASSLVEYNSPLHFGNGTRLTVT.

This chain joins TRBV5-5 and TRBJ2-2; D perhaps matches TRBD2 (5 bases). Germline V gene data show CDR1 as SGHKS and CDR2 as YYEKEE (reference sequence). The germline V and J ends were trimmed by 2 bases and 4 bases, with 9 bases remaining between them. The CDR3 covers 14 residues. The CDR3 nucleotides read TGTGCCAGCAGCTTCTTGGGGAGCACCGGGGAGCTGTTTTTT. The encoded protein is CASSFLGSTGELFF.

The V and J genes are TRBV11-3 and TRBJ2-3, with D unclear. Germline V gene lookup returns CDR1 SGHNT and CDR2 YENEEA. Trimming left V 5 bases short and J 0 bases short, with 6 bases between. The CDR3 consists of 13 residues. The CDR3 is CASSRASTDTQYF. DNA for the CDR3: TGTGCCAGCAGCCGGGCTAGCACAGATACGCAGTATTTT.